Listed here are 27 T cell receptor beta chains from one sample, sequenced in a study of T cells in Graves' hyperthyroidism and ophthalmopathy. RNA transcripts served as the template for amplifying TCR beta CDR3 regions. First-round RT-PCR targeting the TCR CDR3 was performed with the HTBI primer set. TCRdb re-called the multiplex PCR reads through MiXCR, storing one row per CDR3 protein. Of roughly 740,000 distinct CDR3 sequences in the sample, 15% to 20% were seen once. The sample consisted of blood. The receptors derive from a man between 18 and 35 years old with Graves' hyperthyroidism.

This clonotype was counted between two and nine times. This CDR3 reads CASVGGGGNQPQHF. The CDR3 nucleotides read TGTGCCAGTGTCGGGGGGGGGGGCAATCAGCCCCAGCATTTT. V usage is TRBV19 and J usage is TRBJ1-5; D may be TRBD1 (5 bases). Germline CDR1 reads LNHDA; CDR2 reads SQIVND (reference sequence). The CDR3 contains 14 residues. Trimming shortened V by 8 bases and J by 2 bases, and 13 bases separated the two germline ends.

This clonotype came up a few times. In nucleotides, the CDR3 is TGCAGTGCTAGTAATCTAGCGGGACTCCAAGAGACCCAGTACTTC. This gives the protein CSASNLAGLQETQYF. The V and J genes are TRBV20-1 and TRBJ2-5; 9 positions agree with TRBD2. The V and J ends lost 3 bases and 1 base, in that order; junction bases with no gene match: 6. The CDR3 extends over 15 amino acids. The germline V gene has CDR1 DFQATT and CDR2 SNEGSKA (reference sequence).

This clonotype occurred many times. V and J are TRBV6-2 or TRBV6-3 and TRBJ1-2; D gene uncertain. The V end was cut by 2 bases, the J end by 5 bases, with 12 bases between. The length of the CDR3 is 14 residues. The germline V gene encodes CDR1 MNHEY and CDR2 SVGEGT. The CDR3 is CASSYEGRRYGYTF. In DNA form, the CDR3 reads TGTGCCAGCAGTTACGAAGGCAGGAGGTATGGCTACACCTTC.

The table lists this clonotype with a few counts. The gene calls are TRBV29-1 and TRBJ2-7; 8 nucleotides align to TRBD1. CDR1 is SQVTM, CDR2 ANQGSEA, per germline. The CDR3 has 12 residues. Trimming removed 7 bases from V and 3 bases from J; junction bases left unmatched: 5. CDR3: CSAGQANYEQYF. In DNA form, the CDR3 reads TGCAGCGCGGGACAGGCCAACTACGAGCAGTACTTC.

CDR3 nucleotide sequence: TGTGCCAGCAGCTTAGGGCGGGTGGGACATGAGCAGTTCTTC. Translating it yields CASSLGRVGHEQFF. This sequence joins TRBV7-2 and TRBJ2-1, with D perhaps given as TRBD1 or TRBD2 (5 bases each). The germline CDR1 and CDR2 sequences are SGHTA and FQGNSA. V was clipped by 1 base and J by 8 bases, with 12 bases between them. The CDR3 is 14 amino acids.

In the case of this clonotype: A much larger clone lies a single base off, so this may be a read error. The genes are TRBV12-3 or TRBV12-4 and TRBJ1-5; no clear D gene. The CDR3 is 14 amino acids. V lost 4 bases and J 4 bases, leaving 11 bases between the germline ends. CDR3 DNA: TGTGCCAGCAGTTCTGGGAAGACGAATCAGCCCCAGCATTTT. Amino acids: CASSSGKTNQPQHF.

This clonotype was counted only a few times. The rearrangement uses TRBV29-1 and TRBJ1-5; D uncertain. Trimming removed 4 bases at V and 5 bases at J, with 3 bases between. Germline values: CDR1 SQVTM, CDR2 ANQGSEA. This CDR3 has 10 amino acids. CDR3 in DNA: TGCAGCGTTGGGGATCAGCCCCAGCATTTT. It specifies CSVGDQPQHF.

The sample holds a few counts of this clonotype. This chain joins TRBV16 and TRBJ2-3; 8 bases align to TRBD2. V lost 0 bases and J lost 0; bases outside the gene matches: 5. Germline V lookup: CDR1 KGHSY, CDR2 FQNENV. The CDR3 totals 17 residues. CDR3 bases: TGTGCCAGCAGCCAATCTCCTAGCGGGCGTAGCACAGATACGCAGTATTTT. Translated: CASSQSPSGRSTDTQYF.

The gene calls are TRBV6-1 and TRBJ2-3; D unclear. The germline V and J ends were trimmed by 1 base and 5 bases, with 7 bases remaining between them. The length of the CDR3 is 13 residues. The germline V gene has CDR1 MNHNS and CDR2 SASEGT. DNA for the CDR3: TGTGCCAGCAGTGAAGAGGTGGTAGATACGCAGTATTTT. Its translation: CASSEEVVDTQYF.

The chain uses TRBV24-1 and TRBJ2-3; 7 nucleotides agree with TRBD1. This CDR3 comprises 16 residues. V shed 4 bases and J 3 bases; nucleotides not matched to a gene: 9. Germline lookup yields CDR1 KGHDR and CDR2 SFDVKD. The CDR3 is CATSDPRTGETDTQYF. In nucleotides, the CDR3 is TGTGCCACCAGTGACCCGCGTACAGGGGAAACAGATACGCAGTATTTT.

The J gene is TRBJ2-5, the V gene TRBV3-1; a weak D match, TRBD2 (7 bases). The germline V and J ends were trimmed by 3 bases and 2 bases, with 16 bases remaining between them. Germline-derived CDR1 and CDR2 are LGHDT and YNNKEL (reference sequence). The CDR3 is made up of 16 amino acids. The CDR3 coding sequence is TGTGCCAGCAGCCATCAAGGGGGGGGGTCGCAAGAGACCCAGTACTTC. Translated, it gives CASSHQGGGSQETQYF.

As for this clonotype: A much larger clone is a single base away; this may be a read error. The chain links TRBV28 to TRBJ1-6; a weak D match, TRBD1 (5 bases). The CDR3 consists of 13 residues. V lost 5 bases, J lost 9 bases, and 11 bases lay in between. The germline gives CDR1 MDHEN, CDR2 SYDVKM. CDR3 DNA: TGTGCCAGCAGTGGGACTGGTGGTTCACCCCTCCACTTT. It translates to CASSGTGGSPLHF.

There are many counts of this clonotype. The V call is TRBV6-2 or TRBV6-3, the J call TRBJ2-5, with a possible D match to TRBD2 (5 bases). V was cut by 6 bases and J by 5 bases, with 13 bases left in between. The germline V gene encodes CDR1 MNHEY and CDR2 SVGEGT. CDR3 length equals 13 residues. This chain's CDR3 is CASRPGVVETQYF. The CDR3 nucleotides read TGTGCCAGCAGACCCGGGGTAGTGGAGACCCAGTACTTC.

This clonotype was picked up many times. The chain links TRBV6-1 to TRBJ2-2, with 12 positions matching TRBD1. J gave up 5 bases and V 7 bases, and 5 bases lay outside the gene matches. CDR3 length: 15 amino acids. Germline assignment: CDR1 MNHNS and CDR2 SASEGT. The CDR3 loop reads CASMRDRGRTGELFF. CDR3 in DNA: TGTGCCAGCATGCGGGACAGGGGGCGTACCGGGGAGCTGTTTTTT.

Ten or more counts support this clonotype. CDR3 sequence reads: CATSRYSEGPSTDTQYF. In DNA, the CDR3 is TGTGCCACCAGCAGGTACTCGGAGGGGCCTAGCACAGATACGCAGTATTTT. V is TRBV15 and J is TRBJ2-3, with D possibly matching TRBD2 (6 bases). The germline CDR1 and CDR2 sequences are LNHNV and YYDKDF (reference sequence). Trimming shortened V by 3 bases and J by 0 bases, and 16 bases separated the two germline ends. The CDR3 spans 17 residues.

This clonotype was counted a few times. CDR3 in DNA: TGTGCCAGCAGTTCAACTACCCGGGACATTACGCAGTATTTT. It specifies CASSSTTRDITQYF. The chain couples TRBV28 to TRBJ2-3, with a possible D match to TRBD1 (6 bases). Trimming shortened V by 4 bases and J by 8 bases, and 16 bases separated the two germline ends. Germline-derived CDR1 and CDR2 are MDHEN and SYDVKM. The CDR3 length is 14 residues. The variable domain in full, with the rest retrieved from reference TRBV28 and TRBJ2-3, is DVKVTQSSRYLVKRTGEKVFLECVQDMDHENMFWYRQDPGLGLRLIYFSYDVKMKEKGDIPEGYSVSREKKERFSLILESASTNQTSMYLCASSSTTRDITQYFGPGTRLTVL.

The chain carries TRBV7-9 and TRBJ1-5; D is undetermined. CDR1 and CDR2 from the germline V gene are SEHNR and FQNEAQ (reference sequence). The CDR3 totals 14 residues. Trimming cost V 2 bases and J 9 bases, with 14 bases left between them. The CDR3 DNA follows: TGTGCCAGCAGCTTAATAGCCGCATCAGGGCCCCAGCATTTT. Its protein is CASSLIAASGPQHF.

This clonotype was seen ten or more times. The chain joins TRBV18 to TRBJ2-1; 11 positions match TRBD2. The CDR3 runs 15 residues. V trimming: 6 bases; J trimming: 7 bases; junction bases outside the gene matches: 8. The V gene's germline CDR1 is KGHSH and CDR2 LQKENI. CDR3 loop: CASSALGTSGNEQFF. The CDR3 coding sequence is TGTGCCAGCTCGGCCCTGGGGACTAGCGGAAATGAGCAGTTCTTC.

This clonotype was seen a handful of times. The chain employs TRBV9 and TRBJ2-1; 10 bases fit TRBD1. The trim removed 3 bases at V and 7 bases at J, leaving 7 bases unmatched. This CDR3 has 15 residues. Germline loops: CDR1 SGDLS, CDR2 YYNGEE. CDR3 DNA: TGTGCCAGCAGCGCCGGGACAGGGGCGAGAAATGAGCAGTTCTTC. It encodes CASSAGTGARNEQFF.

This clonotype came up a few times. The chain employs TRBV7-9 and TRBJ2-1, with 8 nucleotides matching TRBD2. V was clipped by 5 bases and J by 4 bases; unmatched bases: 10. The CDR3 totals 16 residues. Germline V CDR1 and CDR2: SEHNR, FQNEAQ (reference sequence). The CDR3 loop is CASSIGGGSIYNEQFF. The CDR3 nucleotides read TGTGCCAGCAGCATCGGGGGGGGATCTATTTACAATGAGCAGTTCTTC. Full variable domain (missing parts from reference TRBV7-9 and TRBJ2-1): DTGVSQNPRHKITKRGQNVTFRCDPISEHNRLYWYRQTLGQGPEFLTYFQNEAQLEKSRLLSDRFSAERPKGSFSTLEIQRTEQGDSAMYLCASSIGGGSIYNEQFFGPGTRLTVL.

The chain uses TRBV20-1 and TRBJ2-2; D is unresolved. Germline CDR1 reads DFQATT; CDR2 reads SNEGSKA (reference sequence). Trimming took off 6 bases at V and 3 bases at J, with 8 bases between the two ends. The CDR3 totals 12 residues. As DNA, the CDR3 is TGCAGTGCAACGGAGTACACCGGGGAGCTGTTTTTT. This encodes CSATEYTGELFF.

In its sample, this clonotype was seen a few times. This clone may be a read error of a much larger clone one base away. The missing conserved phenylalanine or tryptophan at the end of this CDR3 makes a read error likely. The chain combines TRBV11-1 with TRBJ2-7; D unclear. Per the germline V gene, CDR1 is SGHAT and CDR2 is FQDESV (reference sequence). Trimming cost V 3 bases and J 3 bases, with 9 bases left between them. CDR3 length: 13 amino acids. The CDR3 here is CASSFGSLYEQYL. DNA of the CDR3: TGTGCCAGCAGCTTTGGCTCGCTCTACGAGCAGTACCTC.

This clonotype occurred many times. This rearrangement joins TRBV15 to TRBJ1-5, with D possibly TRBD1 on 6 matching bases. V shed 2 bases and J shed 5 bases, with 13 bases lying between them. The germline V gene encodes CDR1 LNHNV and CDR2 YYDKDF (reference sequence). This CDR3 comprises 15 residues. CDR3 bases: TGTGCCACCAGCAGACAGGGGTCCACTGATCAGCCCCAGCATTTT. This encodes CATSRQGSTDQPQHF. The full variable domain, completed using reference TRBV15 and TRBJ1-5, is DAMVIQNPRYQVTQFGKPVTLSCSQTLNHNVMYWYQQKSSQAPKLLFHYYDKDFNNEADTPDNFQSRRPNTSFCFLDIRSPGLGDTAMYLCATSRQGSTDQPQHFGDGTRLSIL.

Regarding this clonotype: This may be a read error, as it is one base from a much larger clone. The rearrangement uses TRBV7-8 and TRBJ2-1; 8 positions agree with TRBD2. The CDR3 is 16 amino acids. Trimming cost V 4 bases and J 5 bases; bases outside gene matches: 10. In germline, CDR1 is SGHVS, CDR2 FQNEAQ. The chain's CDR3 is CASSSGNSGMDNEQFF. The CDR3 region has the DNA TGTGCCAGCAGCTCCGGGAATAGCGGGATGGACAATGAGCAGTTCTTC.

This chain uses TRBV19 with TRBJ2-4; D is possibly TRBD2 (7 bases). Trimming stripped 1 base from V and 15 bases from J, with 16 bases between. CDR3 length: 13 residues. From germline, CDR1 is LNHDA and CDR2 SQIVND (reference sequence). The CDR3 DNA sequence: TGTGCCAGTAGTATAGGAGAGGGAGGGGGTAGGTACTTC. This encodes CASSIGEGGGRYF. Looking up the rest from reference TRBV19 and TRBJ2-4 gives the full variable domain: DGGITQSPKYLFRKEGQNVTLSCEQNLNHDAMYWYRQDPGQGLRLIYYSQIVNDFQKGDIAEGYSVSREKKESFPLTVTSAQKNPTAFYLCASSIGEGGGRYFGAGTRLSVL.

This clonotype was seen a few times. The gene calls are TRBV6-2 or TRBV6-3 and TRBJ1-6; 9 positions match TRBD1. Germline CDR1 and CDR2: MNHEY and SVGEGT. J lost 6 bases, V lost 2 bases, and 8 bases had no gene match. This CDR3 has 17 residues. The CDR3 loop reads CASSYMTGGRGNSPLHF. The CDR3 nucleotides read TGTGCCAGCAGTTACATGACAGGGGGACGGGGTAATTCACCCCTCCACTTT.

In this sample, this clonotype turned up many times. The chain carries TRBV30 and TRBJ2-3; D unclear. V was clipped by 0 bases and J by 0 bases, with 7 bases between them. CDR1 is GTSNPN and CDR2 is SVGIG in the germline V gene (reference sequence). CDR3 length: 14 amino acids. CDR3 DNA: TGTGCCTGGAGTGTACTAACTAGCACAGATACGCAGTATTTT. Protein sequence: CAWSVLTSTDTQYF.